One sample yielded the 12 T cell receptor beta chains listed below, sequenced in a study of T cell responses to AZD1222 COVID-19 vaccine. Using immunoSEQ multiplex PCR, the repertoire was profiled, and TCRdb retains in-frame clones only, with some absent. Of about 120,000 clones listed, 87% are singletons. Sample: peripheral blood, taken on day 0 of AZD1222 vaccination. Receptor source: an adult in good health.

The chain employs TRBV5-1 and TRBJ1-3, with 8 bases lining up with TRBD1. Germline loops: CDR1 SGHRS, CDR2 YFSETQ. With V trimmed by 0 bases and J by 2 bases, 4 bases remained unmatched. The CDR3 is made up of 16 amino acids. Here the CDR3 DNA reads TGCGCCAGCAGCTTGGACGCAGGGGGCACTGGAAACACCATATATTTT. As protein: CASSLDAGGTGNTIYF.

This clone was counted between two and nine times. The chain joins TRBV19 to TRBJ1-2; D is unresolved. Trimming pared 8 bases from V and 0 bases from J, leaving 13 bases between. The CDR3 has 14 amino acids. CDR1 LNHDA and CDR2 SQIVND come from the germline V gene (reference sequence). As DNA, the CDR3 is TGTGCCAGTTACGGCGGCAGGACTAACTATGGCTACACCTTC. Its protein is CASYGGRTNYGYTF.

This clone was picked up a small number of times. The V call is TRBV5-1, the J call TRBJ1-4, with 8 positions matching TRBD1. The junction had 0 bases not matched to a gene; V was cut back by 3 bases and J by 2 bases. Germline V lookup: CDR1 SGHRS, CDR2 YFSETQ. The CDR3 contains 14 residues. CDR3 coding DNA: TGCGCCAGCAGCTACAGGGGGACTAATGAAAAACTGTTTTTT. This codes for CASSYRGTNEKLFF.

The genes are TRBV7-2 and TRBJ2-3, with D hard to call. CDR3 size: 13 residues. CDR1 SGHTA and CDR2 FQGNSA come from the germline V gene. V shed 4 bases and J shed 8 bases, with 13 bases lying between them. The CDR3: CASSSPPPGTQYF. CDR3 nucleotide sequence: TGTGCCAGCAGCTCTCCCCCGCCTGGTACGCAGTATTTT.

CDR3 in amino acids: CASSAGARGNQPQHF. Here the CDR3 DNA reads TGTGCCAGTAGTGCAGGGGCGCGGGGGAATCAGCCCCAGCATTTT. V is TRBV19 and J is TRBJ1-5, with D maybe TRBD1 (6 bases). V was pared by 5 bases and J by 4 bases, with 15 bases between. The CDR3 loop spans 15 amino acids. Germline V gene data show CDR1 as LNHDA and CDR2 as SQIVND (reference sequence).

This chain links TRBV6-5 with TRBJ1-6; D remains ambiguous. V dropped 5 bases and J dropped 6 bases, with 8 bases sitting between them. The CDR3 runs 13 residues. Germline-derived CDR1 and CDR2 are MNHEY and SVGAGI. The DNA of the CDR3 is TGTGCCAGCAGTCGGGAGCTTAATTCACCCCTCCACTTT. Translation: CASSRELNSPLHF.

This clone appeared a single time. This rearrangement joins TRBV28 to TRBJ2-7; 7 nucleotides line up with TRBD1. V shed 7 bases, J shed 7 bases, and the junction held 19 bases outside the gene matches. The CDR3 totals 16 residues. Germline V lookup: CDR1 MDHEN, CDR2 SYDVKM. CDR3 coding DNA: TGTGCCAGCACCGCGACAGGGCAGGGGAAAAGAGGTGAGCAGTACTTC. As protein: CASTATGQGKRGEQYF. Filled out from reference TRBV28 and TRBJ2-7, the complete variable domain reads DVKVTQSSRYLVKRTGEKVFLECVQDMDHENMFWYRQDPGLGLRLIYFSYDVKMKEKGDIPEGYSVSREKKERFSLILESASTNQTSMYLCASTATGQGKRGEQYFGPGTRLTVT.

The chain employs TRBV4-2 and TRBJ1-2, with 8 positions matching TRBD1. Trimming cost V 6 bases and J 4 bases; bases outside gene matches: 10. The CDR3 totals 15 residues. Germline V gene sequence: CDR1 LGHNA, CDR2 YNFKEQ. For the CDR3, the DNA is TGTGCCAGCAGGACCCTAGGGACAGGCGTCTATGGCTACACCTTC. Encoded protein: CASRTLGTGVYGYTF.

This chain joins TRBV18 and TRBJ1-5; 7 bases align to TRBD1. The CDR3 totals 20 residues. V trimming: 2 bases; J trimming: 0 bases; junction bases outside the gene matches: 16. Looked up from germline, CDR1 is KGHSH and CDR2 is LQKENI. For the CDR3, the DNA is TGTGCCAGCTCACCAAGGGGGCCGAAACAGGGGCCTTATAGCAATCAGCCCCAGCATTTT. It codes for CASSPRGPKQGPYSNQPQHF.

This chain joins TRBV6-6 and TRBJ2-7; 7 bases map to TRBD2. The CDR3 is made up of 17 amino acids. V lost 8 bases and J lost 7; bases outside the gene matches: 23. Germline CDR1 and CDR2: MNHNY and SVGAGI (reference sequence). The CDR3 DNA reads as TGTGCCAGCCGTCCTTGGGGGGGGATTACCGTTGAAGGGGAGCAGTACTTC. It is translated as CASRPWGGITVEGEQYF.

The chain employs TRBV5-1 and TRBJ2-6; 8 bases are shared with TRBD1. CDR1 is SGHRS and CDR2 is YFSETQ in the germline V gene. CDR3 size: 15 residues. After removal of 4 bases from V and 2 bases from J, the junction contained 2 bases not matched to a gene. CDR3 sequence: CASSADRAGANVLTF. Written as DNA, the CDR3 is TGCGCCAGCAGCGCGGACAGGGCTGGGGCCAACGTCCTGACTTTC.

This chain links TRBV20-1 with TRBJ1-4; no definite D call. This CDR3 has 11 amino acids. Germline CDR1 DFQATT, CDR2 SNEGSKA (reference sequence). Trimming removed 6 bases at V and 3 bases at J, with 5 bases between. CDR3 in amino acids: CSAPANEKLFF. The CDR3 DNA reads TGCAGTGCGCCCGCTAATGAAAAACTGTTTTTT.